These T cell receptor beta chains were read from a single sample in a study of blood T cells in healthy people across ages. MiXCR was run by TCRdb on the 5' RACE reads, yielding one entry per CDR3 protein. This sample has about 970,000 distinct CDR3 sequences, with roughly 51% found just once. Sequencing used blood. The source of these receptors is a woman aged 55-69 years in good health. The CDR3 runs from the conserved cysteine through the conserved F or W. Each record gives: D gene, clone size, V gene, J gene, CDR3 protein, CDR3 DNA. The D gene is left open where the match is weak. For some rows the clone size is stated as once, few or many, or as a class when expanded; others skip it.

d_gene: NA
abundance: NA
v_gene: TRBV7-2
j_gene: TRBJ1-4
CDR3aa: CASSLAGPEEKLFF
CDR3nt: TGTGCCAGCAGCTTAGCAGGGCCTGAGGAAAAACTGTTTTTT

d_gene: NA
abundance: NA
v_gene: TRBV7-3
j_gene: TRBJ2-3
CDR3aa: CASSRGHSADTQYF
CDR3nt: TGTGCCAGCAGTCGCGGCCATTCGGCAGATACGCAGTATTTT

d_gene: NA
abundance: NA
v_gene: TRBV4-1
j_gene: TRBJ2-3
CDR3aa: CASSQGSGDTDTQYF
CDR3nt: TGCGCCAGCAGCCAAGGTAGTGGGGACACAGATACGCAGTATTTT

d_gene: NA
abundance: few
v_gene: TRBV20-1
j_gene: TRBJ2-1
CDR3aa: CSAHRDTYNEQFF
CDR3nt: TGCAGTGCCCACCGGGACACCTACAATGAGCAGTTCTTC

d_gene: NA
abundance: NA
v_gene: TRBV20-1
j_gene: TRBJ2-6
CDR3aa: CSARGPYSAGANVLTF
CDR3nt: TGCAGTGCTAGAGGACCCTACAGCGCTGGGGCCAACGTCCTGACTTTC

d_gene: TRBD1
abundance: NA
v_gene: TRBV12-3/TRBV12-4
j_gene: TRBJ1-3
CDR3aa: CASRQQGSGNTIYF
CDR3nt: TGTGCCAGCAGACAACAGGGGTCTGGAAACACCATATATTTT

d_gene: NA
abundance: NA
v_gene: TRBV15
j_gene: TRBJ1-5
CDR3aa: CATKGTSHQPQHF
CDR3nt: TGTGCCACCAAAGGGACATCCCATCAGCCCCAGCATTTT

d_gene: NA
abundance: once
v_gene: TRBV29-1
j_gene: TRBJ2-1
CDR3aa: CSVEGNGQFF
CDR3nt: TGCAGCGTTGAGGGCAATGGGCAGTTCTTC

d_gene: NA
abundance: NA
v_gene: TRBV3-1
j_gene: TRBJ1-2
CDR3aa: CASGHGDGYTF
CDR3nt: TGTGCCAGCGGCCATGGGGATGGCTACACCTTC

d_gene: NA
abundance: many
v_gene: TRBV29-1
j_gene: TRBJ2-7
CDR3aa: CSVEADGPYEQYF
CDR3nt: TGCAGCGTTGAAGCGGACGGACCCTACGAGCAGTACTTC

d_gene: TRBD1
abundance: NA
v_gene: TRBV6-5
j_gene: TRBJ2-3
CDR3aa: CASSYWTGQTDTQYF
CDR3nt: TGTGCCAGCAGTTACTGGACAGGGCAGACAGATACGCAGTATTTT

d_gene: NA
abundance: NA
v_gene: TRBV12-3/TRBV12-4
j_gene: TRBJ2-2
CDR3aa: CASWNYAGSTGELFF
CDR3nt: TGTGCCAGCTGGAATTATGCGGGAAGCACCGGGGAGCTGTTTTTT

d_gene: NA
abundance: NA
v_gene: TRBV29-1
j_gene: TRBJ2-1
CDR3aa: CSVAKTDDNEQFF
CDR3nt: TGCAGCGTTGCCAAGACAGACGACAATGAGCAGTTCTTC

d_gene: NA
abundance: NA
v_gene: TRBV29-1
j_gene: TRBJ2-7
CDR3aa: CSVEIRVNEQYF
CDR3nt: TGCAGCGTCGAGATCAGGGTCAATGAGCAGTACTTC

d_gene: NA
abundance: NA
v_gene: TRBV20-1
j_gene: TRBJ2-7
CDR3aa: CSARVPTGNIYSYEQYF
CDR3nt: TGCAGTGCTAGGGTCCCTACAGGGAACATATACTCCTACGAGCAGTACTTC

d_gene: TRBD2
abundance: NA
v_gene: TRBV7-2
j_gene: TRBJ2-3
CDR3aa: CASSTRTSGRHSTDTQYF
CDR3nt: TGTGCCAGCAGCACCCGGACTAGCGGGAGACATAGCACAGATACGCAGTATTTT

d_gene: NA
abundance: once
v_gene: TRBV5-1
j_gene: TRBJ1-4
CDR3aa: CASSLGTAIGHEKLFF
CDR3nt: TGCGCCAGCAGCCTCGGGACCGCCATCGGCCATGAAAAACTGTTTTTT

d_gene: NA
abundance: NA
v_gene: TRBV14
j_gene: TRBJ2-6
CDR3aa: CASEGPGLSISGANVLTF
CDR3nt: TGTGCCAGCGAGGGTCCGGGACTTTCTATCTCTGGGGCCAACGTCCTGACTTTC

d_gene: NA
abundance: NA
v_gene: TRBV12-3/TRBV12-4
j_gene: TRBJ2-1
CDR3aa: CASSFPREPQETQFF
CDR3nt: TGTGCCAGCAGTTTTCCTAGAGAACCACAAGAGACCCAGTTCTTC

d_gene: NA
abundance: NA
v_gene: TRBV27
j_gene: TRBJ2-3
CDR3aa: CASSPILRVGGIDTQYF
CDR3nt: TGTGCCAGCAGTCCGATCCTCCGGGTGGGAGGCATAGATACGCAGTATTTT

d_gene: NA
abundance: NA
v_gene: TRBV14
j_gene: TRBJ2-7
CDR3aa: CASGQVGVSEQYF
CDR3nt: TGTGCCAGCGGCCAAGTAGGGGTATCCGAGCAGTACTTC

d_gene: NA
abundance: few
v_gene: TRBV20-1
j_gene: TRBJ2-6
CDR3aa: CSARDRSGANVLTF
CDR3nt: TGCAGTGCTAGAGATCGCTCTGGGGCCAACGTCCTGACTTTC

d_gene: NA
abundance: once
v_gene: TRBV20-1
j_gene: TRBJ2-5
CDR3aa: CSARGSQGLETQYF
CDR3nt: TGCAGTGCTAGAGGCTCGCAGGGGCTAGAGACCCAGTACTTC

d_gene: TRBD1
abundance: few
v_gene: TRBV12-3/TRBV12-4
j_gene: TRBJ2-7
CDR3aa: CASSLARTGQGYEQYF
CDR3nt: TGTGCCAGCAGTTTAGCCCGAACAGGACAGGGCTACGAGCAGTACTTC

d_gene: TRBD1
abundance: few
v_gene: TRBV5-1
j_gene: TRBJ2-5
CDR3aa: CASSLGTLQGAWETQYF
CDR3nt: TGCGCCAGCAGCTTGGGCACCCTACAGGGGGCCTGGGAGACCCAGTACTTC

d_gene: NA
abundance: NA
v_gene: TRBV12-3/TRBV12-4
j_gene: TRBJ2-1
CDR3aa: CASTSEGSAHNEQFF
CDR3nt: TGTGCCAGCACCTCCGAGGGTAGCGCCCACAATGAGCAGTTCTTC

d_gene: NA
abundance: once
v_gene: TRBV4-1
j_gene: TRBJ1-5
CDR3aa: CASSRVRGNQPQHF
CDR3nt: TGCGCCAGCAGCCGAGTGAGGGGGAATCAGCCCCAGCATTTT

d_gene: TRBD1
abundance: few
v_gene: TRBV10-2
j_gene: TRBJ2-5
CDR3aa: CASRGQGRQTQYF
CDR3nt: TGCGCCAGCCGGGGACAGGGGAGACAGACCCAGTACTTC

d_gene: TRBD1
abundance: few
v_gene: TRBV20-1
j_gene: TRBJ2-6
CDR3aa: CSAQDQPGTGRSGANVLTF
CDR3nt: TGCAGTGCGCAAGACCAACCCGGGACAGGGAGATCTGGGGCCAACGTCCTGACTTTC

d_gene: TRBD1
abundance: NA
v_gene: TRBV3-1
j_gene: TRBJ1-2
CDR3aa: CASSGTGNYGYTF
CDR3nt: TGTGCCAGCTCCGGGACAGGGAACTATGGCTACACCTTC

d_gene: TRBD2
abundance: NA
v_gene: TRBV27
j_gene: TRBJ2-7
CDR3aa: CASSFPGREKYF
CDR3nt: TGTGCCAGCAGTTTTCCTGGGCGGGAGAAGTACTTC

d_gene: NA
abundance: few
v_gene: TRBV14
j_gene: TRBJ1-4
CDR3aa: CASSPEPEGANEKLFF
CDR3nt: TGTGCCAGCAGCCCCGAACCGGAGGGGGCTAATGAAAAACTGTTTTTT

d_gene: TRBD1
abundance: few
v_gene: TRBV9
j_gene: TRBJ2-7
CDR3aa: CASSVLTGGASFAYEQYF
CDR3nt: TGTGCCAGCAGCGTCCTGACAGGGGGCGCTTCGTTCGCCTACGAGCAGTACTTC

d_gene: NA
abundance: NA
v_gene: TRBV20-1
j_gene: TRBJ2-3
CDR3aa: CSATPTDTQYF
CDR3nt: TGCAGTGCTACCCCGACAGATACGCAGTATTTT

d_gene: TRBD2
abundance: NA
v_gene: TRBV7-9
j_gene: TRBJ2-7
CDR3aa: CASSFGLAGSSTYEQYF
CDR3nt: TGTGCCAGCAGCTTTGGGTTAGCGGGAAGTTCCACCTACGAGCAGTACTTC

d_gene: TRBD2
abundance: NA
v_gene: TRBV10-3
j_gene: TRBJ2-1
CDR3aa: CAIRGTSGRSGNEQFF
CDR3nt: TGTGCCATCAGGGGGACTAGCGGGAGATCAGGCAATGAGCAGTTCTTC

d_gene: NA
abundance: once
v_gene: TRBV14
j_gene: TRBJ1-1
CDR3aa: CASSPLNRVGGTEAFF
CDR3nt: TGTGCCAGCAGCCCGTTGAACAGGGTTGGGGGCACTGAAGCTTTCTTT

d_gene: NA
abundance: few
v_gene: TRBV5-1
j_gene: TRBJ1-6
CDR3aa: CASSLDPTGSPLHF
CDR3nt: TGCGCCAGCAGCTTGGACCCGACGGGGTCACCCCTCCACTTT

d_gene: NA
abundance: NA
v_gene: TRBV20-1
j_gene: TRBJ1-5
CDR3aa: CSARGPTQHF
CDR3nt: TGCAGTGCTAGGGGCCCCACCCAGCATTTT

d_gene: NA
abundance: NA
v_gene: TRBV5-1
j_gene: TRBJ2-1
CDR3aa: CASSLETWGEFQFF
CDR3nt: TGCGCCAGCAGCTTGGAGACCTGGGGCGAATTTCAGTTCTTC

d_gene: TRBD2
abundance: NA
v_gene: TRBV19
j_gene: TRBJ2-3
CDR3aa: CASRTTSSTDTQYF
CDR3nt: TGTGCCAGTAGGACGACTAGCTCCACAGATACGCAGTATTTT

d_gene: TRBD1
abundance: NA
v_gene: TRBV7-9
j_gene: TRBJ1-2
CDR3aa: CASSRGQGGYTF
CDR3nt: TGTGCCAGCAGCCGCGGACAGGGTGGCTACACCTTC

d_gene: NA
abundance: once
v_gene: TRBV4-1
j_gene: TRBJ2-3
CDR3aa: CASSPHGLPTDTQYF
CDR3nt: TGCGCCAGCAGCCCGCACGGGTTGCCTACAGATACGCAGTATTTT

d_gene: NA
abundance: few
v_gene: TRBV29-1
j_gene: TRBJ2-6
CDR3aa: CSVEEPLSSVPNVLTF
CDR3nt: TGCAGCGTTGAAGAGCCCCTCTCGTCTGTCCCCAACGTCCTGACTTTC